This T cell receptor beta chain was recovered during a study of T cells in Graves' hyperthyroidism and ophthalmopathy. V was cut by 4 bases and J by 5 bases, with 23 bases left in between. The V gene's germline CDR1 is KGHSH and CDR2 LQKENI. The CDR3 runs 17 residues. The source material, RNA transcripts, was used to amplify TCR beta CDR3 regions. During a first-round RT-PCR of the TCR CDR3, the HTBI primer set was used. One entry per CDR3 protein results from TCRdb running MiXCR on the multiplex PCR reads. The repertoire holds about 720,000 distinct CDR3 sequences, with around 20% as singletons. This clonotype has a single count. A much larger clone differs from this one at a single base, so this may be a read error. Patients aged 18 to 65 with hyperthyroidism were newly diagnosed, with duration under 2 months. Blood from later-ophthalmopathy patients was taken at first hyperthyroidism diagnosis.

The sequence derives from a woman aged 45 to 65 with Graves' hyperthyroidism that later progressed to Graves' ophthalmopathy. Source material: blood. This sequence joins TRBV18 and TRBJ1-2; maybe TRBD1 (5 bases). CDR3 in DNA: TGTGCCAGCTCACTACCGATCGGGCGGGACGAGGGGTATGGCTACACCTTC. Its translation is CASSLPIGRDEGYGYTF. The variable domain in full, with the rest retrieved from reference TRBV18 and TRBJ1-2, is NAGVMQNPRHLVRRRGQEARLRCSPMKGHSHVYWYRQLPEEGLKFMVYLQKENIIDESGMPKERFSAEFPKEGPSILRIQQVVRGDSAAYFCASSLPIGRDEGYGYTFGSGTRLTVV.